Presented here are 29 T cell receptor beta chains from one specimen sequenced in a study of cytomegalovirus exposure and HLA in healthy donors. The data were produced by immunoSEQ multiplex PCR, yet TCRdb's version contains in-frame clones alone and is incomplete. Of some 240,000 clones listed, 86% are singletons. The specimen sequenced was PBMCs. The receptors derive from a young woman in good health and CMV-seropositive.

The rearrangement uses TRBV5-5 and TRBJ2-1; 10 bases match TRBD2. Germline V gene data show CDR1 as SGHKS and CDR2 as YYEKEE (reference sequence). This CDR3 contains 15 residues. V dropped 4 bases and J dropped 7; count of bases not matched to a gene: 8. The CDR3 protein is CASSGPGTSVNEQFF. The CDR3 DNA reads TGTGCCAGCAGCGGACCTGGGACTAGCGTGAATGAGCAGTTCTTC.

As concerns this clone: An end of the junction differs from the germline gene, which may be a read error. This chain joins TRBV19 and TRBJ2-3, with a weak D call TRBD2 (5 bases). There are 13 residues in the CDR3. Germline CDR1 reads LNHDA; CDR2 reads SQIVND (reference sequence). CDR3 in DNA: TGTGCAAGTACGAAGGAGGGCACAGATACGCAGTATTTT. Translated, it gives CASTKEGTDTQYF.

This clone was detected only a few times. This sequence joins TRBV7-2 and TRBJ1-2; D not certain. CDR3 length equals 14 residues. Germline loops: CDR1 SGHTA, CDR2 FQGNSA. Trimming took off 4 bases at V and 2 bases at J, with 11 bases between the two ends. Here the CDR3 reads CASSWTPSNYGYTF. For the CDR3, the DNA is TGTGCCAGCAGCTGGACCCCTAGCAACTATGGCTACACCTTC.

The rearrangement links TRBV19 to TRBJ2-2; D is possibly TRBD2 (7 bases). The CDR3 is 16 amino acids. From germline, CDR1 is LNHDA and CDR2 SQIVND (reference sequence). V shed 3 bases and J shed 3 bases, with 14 bases lying between them. CDR3 coding DNA: TGTGCCAGTAGTATTGGGGGGGCAGAGTACACCGGGGAGCTGTTTTTT. Amino acid sequence: CASSIGGAEYTGELFF. Using reference TRBV19 and TRBJ2-2 for the parts outside the CDR3, the full variable domain is DGGITQSPKYLFRKEGQNVTLSCEQNLNHDAMYWYRQDPGQGLRLIYYSQIVNDFQKGDIAEGYSVSREKKESFPLTVTSAQKNPTAFYLCASSIGGAEYTGELFFGEGSRLTVL.

V usage is TRBV29-1 and J usage is TRBJ2-3; 8 bases are a match to TRBD1. From germline, CDR1 is SQVTM and CDR2 ANQGSEA. The CDR3 sequence is 16 residues long. Trimming at V came to 6 bases and at J to 7 bases, leaving 18 bases not matched to a gene. CDR3 nucleotide sequence: TGCAGCGTGGTAGGGGGAGACAGGGGTCGGACTAATACGCAGTATTTT. Translated, it gives CSVVGGDRGRTNTQYF.

This chain uses TRBV7-9 with TRBJ2-1; D uncertain. Germline CDR1 is SEHNR and CDR2 is FQNEAQ (reference sequence). The CDR3 is 15 amino acids. Trimming took 2 bases from V and 0 from J, leaving 8 bases between them. The chain's CDR3 is CASSLQLSSYNEQFF. DNA for the CDR3: TGTGCCAGCAGCTTACAGTTAAGCTCCTACAATGAGCAGTTCTTC.

A single count supports this clone. The chain couples TRBV28 to TRBJ2-1; 8 nucleotides align to TRBD1. CDR1 and CDR2 from the germline V gene are MDHEN and SYDVKM. This CDR3 is 19 amino acids long. V trimming: 4 bases; J trimming: 7 bases; junction bases outside the gene matches: 21. The CDR3 coding sequence is TGTGCCAGCAGTTCGATGACAGGGGCCAATGTGCTTACTCGGAATGAGCAGTTCTTC. Protein sequence: CASSSMTGANVLTRNEQFF.

The chain couples TRBV30 to TRBJ2-5; 9 positions agree with TRBD1. This CDR3 has 14 residues. Germline values: CDR1 GTSNPN, CDR2 SVGIG (reference sequence). The V and J ends lost 3 bases and 1 base, in that order; junction bases with no gene match: 3. The CDR3 sequence is CAWSSDRGQETQYF. The CDR3 DNA sequence: TGTGCCTGGAGCTCGGACAGGGGCCAAGAGACCCAGTACTTC. Together with reference TRBV30 and TRBJ2-5, the CDR3 gives the full variable domain: SQTIHQWPATLVQPVGSPLSLECTVEGTSNPNLYWYRQAAGRGLQLLFYSVGIGQISSEVPQNLSASRPQDRQFILSSKKLLLSDSGFYLCAWSSDRGQETQYFGPGTRLLVL.

This chain joins TRBV11-2 and TRBJ2-1, with D possibly being TRBD2 (6 bases). Trimming took off 4 bases at V and 8 bases at J, with 18 bases between the two ends. CDR1 is SGHAT, CDR2 FQNNGV, per germline. The CDR3 is made up of 15 amino acids. CDR3 amino acids: CASSSAGLWEDEQFF. In DNA form, the CDR3 reads TGTGCCAGCAGCTCGGCGGGACTGTGGGAGGATGAGCAGTTCTTC.

V and J are TRBV5-1 and TRBJ1-2; the D gene is possibly TRBD1 (6 bases). The V gene lost 4 bases and the J gene lost 0 bases, with 10 bases spanning the gap. Germline V gives CDR1 SGHRS, CDR2 YFSETQ. There are 14 residues in the CDR3. CDR3: CASSAGAANYGYTF. The CDR3 coding sequence is TGCGCCAGCAGCGCAGGGGCCGCTAACTATGGCTACACCTTC.

The chain links TRBV10-3 to TRBJ2-2; TRBD2 might be the D (6 bases). V was shortened by 9 bases and J by 1 base, with 12 bases between the two germline ends. The CDR3 contains 14 residues. CDR1 and CDR2 from the germline V gene are ENHRY and SYGVKD. CDR3: CAMSRLENTGELFF. Here the CDR3 DNA reads TGTGCCATGTCGAGACTAGAGAACACCGGGGAGCTGTTTTTT.

This clone appeared a single time. The chain uses TRBV15 and TRBJ1-5; weak D call: TRBD1 (5 bases). V was shortened by 1 base and J by 6 bases, with 13 bases between the two germline ends. Germline V gene data show CDR1 as LNHNV and CDR2 as YYDKDF (reference sequence). This CDR3 contains 15 residues. CDR3 nucleotides: TGTGCCACCAGCAGAGTTATCTATCAGGGTCAGCCCCAGCATTTT. Translating gives CATSRVIYQGQPQHF.

The rearrangement links TRBV9 to TRBJ2-7, with TRBD1 matching 7 bases. V dropped 4 bases and J dropped 2; count of bases not matched to a gene: 12. CDR3 length equals 16 residues. Germline V lookup: CDR1 SGDLS, CDR2 YYNGEE. In DNA form, the CDR3 reads TGTGCCAGCAGCCAGCATGGACAGGCACCCGCCTACGAGCAGTACTTC. This translates into CASSQHGQAPAYEQYF.

The chain recombines TRBV5-8 with TRBJ2-5, with a possible D match to TRBD1 (6 bases). Deletions cut 7 bases from V and 7 bases from J, with 8 bases between. Germline V gives CDR1 SGHTS, CDR2 YDEGEE. This CDR3 is built from 10 residues. The CDR3 sequence is CASETGTQYF. The CDR3, as DNA: TGTGCCAGCGAGACAGGGACCCAGTACTTC. The variable domain in full, completed from reference TRBV5-8 and TRBJ2-5, reads EAGVTQSPTHLIKTRGQQATLRCSPISGHTSVYWYQQALGLGLQFLLWYDEGEERNRGNFPPRFSGRQFPNYSSELNVNALELEDSALYLCASETGTQYFGPGTRLLVL.

The chain uses TRBV19 and TRBJ2-6; D perhaps matches TRBD1 (6 bases). The V end lost 5 bases, the J end lost 2 bases, and 10 bases lay between the germline ends. Germline V gives CDR1 LNHDA, CDR2 SQIVND (reference sequence). The CDR3 sequence is 15 residues long. CDR3 coding DNA: TGTGCCAGTAGTCCTGACAGGCCTGGGGCCAACGTCCTGACTTTC. It specifies CASSPDRPGANVLTF. The variable domain in full, with the rest retrieved from reference TRBV19 and TRBJ2-6, is DGGITQSPKYLFRKEGQNVTLSCEQNLNHDAMYWYRQDPGQGLRLIYYSQIVNDFQKGDIAEGYSVSREKKESFPLTVTSAQKNPTAFYLCASSPDRPGANVLTFGAGSRLTVL.

The chain joins TRBV5-1 to TRBJ1-2; weak D call: TRBD1 (5 bases). CDR1 is SGHRS, CDR2 YFSETQ, per germline. The length of the CDR3 is 14 residues. Trimming pared 3 bases from V and 0 bases from J, leaving 9 bases between. The CDR3 nucleotides are TGCGCCAGCAGCTCGGACAATCCTAACTATGGCTACACCTTC. Translating it yields CASSSDNPNYGYTF. The variable domain in full, completed from reference TRBV5-1 and TRBJ1-2, reads KAGVTQTPRYLIKTRGQQVTLSCSPISGHRSVSWYQQTPGQGLQFLFEYFSETQRNKGNFPGRFSGRQFSNSRSEMNVSTLELGDSALYLCASSSDNPNYGYTFGSGTRLTVV.

The rearrangement joins TRBV28 to TRBJ2-7; 7 bases align to TRBD2. This CDR3 spans 16 amino acids. J lost 0 bases, V lost 5 bases, and 10 bases had no gene match. Germline-derived CDR1 and CDR2 are MDHEN and SYDVKM. The CDR3 reads CASSLLAGESSYEQYF. As DNA, the CDR3 is TGTGCCAGCAGTCTATTAGCGGGCGAGAGCTCCTACGAGCAGTACTTC.

The CDR3 DNA follows: TGTGCCACCAGCAGAGGGTCGGTCGGGGGGCTGATTGAAGCTTTCTTT. Protein: CATSRGSVGGLIEAFF. The rearrangement links TRBV15 to TRBJ1-1; a weak D match, TRBD1 (6 bases). The CDR3 totals 16 residues. Looked up from germline, CDR1 is LNHNV and CDR2 is YYDKDF (reference sequence). V dropped 1 base and J dropped 7 bases, with 19 bases sitting between them.

The gene calls are TRBV29-1 and TRBJ1-2; TRBD1 matches 7 bases. Germline values: CDR1 SQVTM, CDR2 ANQGSEA. The CDR3 is 11 residues long. The V and J ends lost 4 bases and 8 bases, in that order; junction bases with no gene match: 4. The CDR3 DNA follows: TGCAGCGTTGTTAGGGGGCCCGGCTACACCTTC. Its translation is CSVVRGPGYTF. The variable domain in full, completed from reference TRBV29-1 and TRBJ1-2, reads SAVISQKPSRDICQRGTSLTIQCQVDSQVTMMFWYRQQPGQSLTLIATANQGSEATYESGFVIDKFPISRPNLTFSTLTVSNMSPEDSSIYLCSVVRGPGYTFGSGTRLTVV.

The rearrangement joins TRBV7-2 to TRBJ1-2; TRBD1 aligns across 8 bases. Trimming took 3 bases from V and 5 from J; bases not matched to a gene: 2. The CDR3 loop spans 13 amino acids. Germline CDR1 and CDR2: SGHTA and FQGNSA. CDR3 amino acids: CASSLTGEYGYTF. CDR3 DNA: TGTGCCAGCAGCTTGACAGGGGAATATGGCTACACCTTC.

The V gene is TRBV11-2, the J gene TRBJ2-7; the D gene is possibly TRBD1 (5 bases). V shed 3 bases and J shed 4 bases, with 13 bases lying between them. This CDR3 is 14 amino acids long. Germline-derived CDR1 and CDR2 are SGHAT and FQNNGV. The CDR3 bases are TGTGCCAGCAGCTTCAGGGCAGGGAATTACGAGCAGTACTTC. Its translation: CASSFRAGNYEQYF.

The gene calls are TRBV19 and TRBJ1-1; a possible D gene is TRBD1 (6 bases). Germline values: CDR1 LNHDA, CDR2 SQIVND (reference sequence). V was cut by 3 bases and J by 4 bases, with 18 bases left in between. The CDR3 has 16 amino acids. The CDR3 DNA sequence: TGTGCCAGTAGTATGGTATACAGGGCCGATAGCACTGAAGCTTTCTTT. Amino acid sequence: CASSMVYRADSTEAFF.

The V call is TRBV9, the J call TRBJ2-3; D not certain. From germline, CDR1 is SGDLS and CDR2 YYNGEE. This CDR3 is 16 amino acids long. Trimming took 1 base from V and 0 from J, leaving 12 bases between them. In nucleotides, the CDR3 is TGTGCCAGCAGCGTACGCCCCCACGGTAGCACAGATACGCAGTATTTT. This sequence encodes CASSVRPHGSTDTQYF.

J is TRBJ1-2 and V is TRBV11-2, with TRBD1 matching 10 bases. This CDR3 has 14 residues. The trim removed 4 bases at V and 8 bases at J, leaving 7 bases unmatched. Germline lookup yields CDR1 SGHAT and CDR2 FQNNGV. The CDR3 protein is CASSSRDRGQGYTF. The DNA of the CDR3 is TGTGCCAGCAGCTCAAGAGACAGGGGGCAAGGCTACACCTTC.

This clone came up a few times. The chain uses TRBV9 and TRBJ2-3; tentatively, D is TRBD2 (5 bases). The germline gives CDR1 SGDLS, CDR2 YYNGEE. The V end lost 0 bases, the J end lost 1 base, and 9 bases lay between the germline ends. CDR3 length: 15 amino acids. The CDR3 region is CASSVGGYGTDTQYF. The CDR3 DNA follows: TGTGCCAGCAGCGTAGGAGGGTATGGCACAGATACGCAGTATTTT.

The genes are TRBV5-4 and TRBJ2-1; 10 bases map to TRBD1. Looked up from germline, CDR1 is SGHNT and CDR2 is YYREEE (reference sequence). The CDR3 covers 15 residues. V gave up 4 bases and J gave up 7 bases; unmatched junction bases: 8. The CDR3 loop is CASSGAGQGPNEQFF. CDR3 DNA sequence: TGTGCCAGCAGCGGCGCGGGACAGGGGCCAAATGAGCAGTTCTTC.

This sequence joins TRBV27 and TRBJ2-7; 9 bases align to TRBD1. CDR3 length: 14 amino acids. Germline trimming cut 8 bases from V and 9 bases from J; bases unmatched to any gene: 14. Germline V gene data show CDR1 as MNHEY and CDR2 as SMNVEV (reference sequence). The CDR3 nucleotides are TGTGCCAGCGCCCTTCGGGACAGGGACCTGGGGCAGTACTTC. Residues: CASALRDRDLGQYF.

This clone came up once. This chain joins TRBV28 and TRBJ2-1; TRBD2 matches 12 bases. V trimming: 5 bases; J trimming: 1 base; junction bases outside the gene matches: 0. CDR1 is MDHEN and CDR2 is SYDVKM in the germline V gene. The CDR3 extends over 15 amino acids. For the CDR3, the DNA is TGTGCCAGCAGTCTAGCGGGAGGGTCCTACAATGAGCAGTTCTTC. Its protein is CASSLAGGSYNEQFF.

The chain recombines TRBV4-1 with TRBJ2-1; D perhaps matches TRBD2 (6 bases). The CDR3 contains 14 residues. Germline loops: CDR1 MGHRA, CDR2 YSYEKL. V lost 2 bases to trimming and J lost 7 bases, with 12 bases between them. The CDR3 nucleotides are TGCGCCAGCAGCCAAAAGGAGGGATGGAATGAGCAGTTCTTC. Encoded protein: CASSQKEGWNEQFF.